The 23 T cell receptor beta chains below come from one sample, sequenced in a study of cytomegalovirus exposure and HLA in healthy donors. PCR amplification relied on 60 Vbeta primers (plus 13 Jbeta primers). Libraries were prepared by immunoSEQ multiplex PCR; TCRdb keeps only in-frame clonotypes and omits some of them. Of fewer than 130,000 clones listed, 60% to 80% were seen once; the top ten hold around 2.5%. The sample was PBMCs. Every receptor here comes from a man aged 50 or older in good health and CMV-seropositive.

The chain couples TRBV6-1 to TRBJ2-7; 7 positions agree with TRBD2. The length of the CDR3 is 15 residues. J gave up 0 bases and V 3 bases, and 5 bases lay outside the gene matches. The germline V gene encodes CDR1 MNHNS and CDR2 SASEGT. The DNA for the CDR3 is TGTGCCAGCAGTGAGGGAGGGGCAAGCTCCTACGAGCAGTACTTC. Translated: CASSEGGASSYEQYF.

V gene TRBV2 combines with J gene TRBJ2-5; TRBD1 matches at 7 bases. The CDR3 runs 14 residues. V lost 6 bases and J lost 2; bases outside the gene matches: 6. Germline V gene sequence: CDR1 SNHLY, CDR2 FYNNEI. CDR3: CASRLQGWQETQYF. The CDR3, as DNA: TGTGCCAGCAGGTTACAGGGGTGGCAAGAGACCCAGTACTTC.

The rearrangement uses TRBV14 and TRBJ1-6; D might be TRBD1 (5 bases). V lost 5 bases and J lost 10, with 18 bases in between. Per germline, CDR1 SGHDN and CDR2 FVKESK. CDR3 length: 15 amino acids. The CDR3 nucleotides read TGTGCCAGCAGCTTCGGCTGGGACTCAGGCTCACCCCTCCACTTT. Encoded protein: CASSFGWDSGSPLHF.

The V and J genes are TRBV27 and TRBJ2-7, with D perhaps matching TRBD1 (6 bases). The germline V and J ends were trimmed by 7 bases and 2 bases, with 21 bases remaining between them. Germline V CDR1 and CDR2: MNHEY, SMNVEV (reference sequence). The CDR3 length is 16 residues. The CDR3 sequence: CASIDPGQGLTYEQYF. CDR3 bases: TGTGCCAGCATCGATCCGGGGCAGGGGTTGACCTACGAGCAGTACTTC.

The gene calls are TRBV27 and TRBJ1-5; D is perhaps TRBD1 (5 bases). V was clipped by 5 bases and J by 0 bases, with 20 bases between them. The CDR3 length is 18 residues. Germline V gives CDR1 MNHEY, CDR2 SMNVEV (reference sequence). The CDR3 reads CASSPREQIFYSNQPQHF. The CDR3 region has the DNA TGTGCCAGCAGTCCCAGGGAACAAATATTTTATAGCAATCAGCCCCAGCATTTT.

The rearrangement joins TRBV2 to TRBJ1-2, with D maybe TRBD1 (5 bases). The germline gives CDR1 SNHLY, CDR2 FYNNEI. This CDR3 contains 14 residues. V was trimmed by 3 bases and J by 5 bases, leaving 13 bases between them. The DNA of the CDR3 is TGTGCCAGCAGTGAGGCCAGGGCGGTGTATGGCTACACCTTC. It encodes CASSEARAVYGYTF.

As concerns this clone: The sample holds other DNA sequences that translate to the same CDR3. In nucleotides, the CDR3 is TGTGCCAGCAGCCGCACTAGCGGGGCCTACAATGAGCAGTTCTTC. Encoded protein: CASSRTSGAYNEQFF. The chain carries TRBV9 and TRBJ2-1; 10 bases map to TRBD2. The CDR3 has 15 amino acids. After removal of 4 bases from V and 2 bases from J, the junction contained 3 bases not matched to a gene. The germline CDR1 and CDR2 sequences are SGDLS and YYNGEE.

The V call is TRBV7-6, the J call TRBJ1-2; D unresolved. V lost 3 bases to trimming and J lost 7 bases, with 18 bases between them. This CDR3 is 15 amino acids long. Germline V gives CDR1 SGHVS, CDR2 FNYEAQ. This CDR3 reads CASSFSPGLLSGYTF. The CDR3 nucleotides are TGTGCCAGCAGCTTCAGTCCGGGGTTGTTAAGTGGCTACACCTTC.

This chain links TRBV12-5 with TRBJ1-1; D gene ambiguous. The CDR3 is 13 amino acids. Trimming pared 1 base from V and 5 bases from J, leaving 8 bases between. Looked up from germline, CDR1 is LGHNT and CDR2 is FRNRAP. In nucleotides, the CDR3 is TGTGCTAGTGGTTTGGAGGAGGGTACTGAAGCTTTCTTT. It codes for CASGLEEGTEAFF.

The chain couples TRBV5-4 to TRBJ2-6, with 8 bases matching TRBD1. The CDR3 has 17 amino acids. Trimming took 4 bases from V and 2 from J; bases not matched to a gene: 8. Germline CDR1 SGHNT, CDR2 YYREEE (reference sequence). The DNA of the CDR3 is TGTGCCAGCAGCCCCTCCCCACAGGGGGCTGGGGCCAACGTCCTGACTTTC. Translation gives CASSPSPQGAGANVLTF.

This clone has a single count. This chain connects TRBV25-1 to TRBJ2-1; 10 bases map to TRBD2. Per the germline V gene, CDR1 is MGHDK and CDR2 is SYGVNS. The trim removed 8 bases at V and 5 bases at J, leaving 12 bases unmatched. The CDR3 loop spans 16 amino acids. In DNA, the CDR3 is TGTGCCAGCCACCATACTGAGCGGGAGGGGCACAATGAGCAGTTCTTC. Translated: CASHHTEREGHNEQFF.

The chain couples TRBV9 to TRBJ1-2, with 10 positions matching TRBD1. The CDR3 runs 18 residues. V was clipped by 3 bases and J by 4 bases; unmatched bases: 15. Germline lookup yields CDR1 SGDLS and CDR2 YYNGEE. The CDR3: CASSGDRGRKGGSYGYTF. The CDR3 DNA follows: TGTGCCAGCAGCGGAGACAGGGGGCGCAAAGGAGGGAGCTATGGCTACACCTTC.

This rearrangement joins TRBV9 to TRBJ2-7, with D perhaps TRBD1 (6 bases). Trimming removed 4 bases at V and 0 bases at J, with 17 bases between. Germline V gives CDR1 SGDLS, CDR2 YYNGEE. The length of the CDR3 is 16 residues. The CDR3 nucleotides read TGTGCCAGCAGCCCCCGGGACATGACGTACTCCTACGAGCAGTACTTC. This translates into CASSPRDMTYSYEQYF.

The chain employs TRBV5-8 and TRBJ1-3; 7 positions agree with TRBD1. With 1 base clipped from V and 2 bases from J, the junction kept 3 bases outside the gene matches. The CDR3 consists of 15 residues. The germline V gene encodes CDR1 SGHTS and CDR2 YDEGEE. CDR3 residues: CASSLMGQPGNTIYF. DNA for the CDR3: TGTGCCAGCAGCTTGATGGGACAGCCTGGAAACACCATATATTTT.

The V and J genes are TRBV7-3 and TRBJ2-3; TRBD2 aligns across 10 bases. There are 15 residues in the CDR3. J gave up 0 bases and V 5 bases, and 2 bases lay outside the gene matches. Germline assignment: CDR1 SGHTA and CDR2 FQGTGA. CDR3 sequence (DNA): TGTGCCAGCAGCCGGGGACTAGCGAGCACAGATACGCAGTATTTT. Translated: CASSRGLASTDTQYF.

This clone has a single count. The genes are TRBV6-5 and TRBJ2-1; 13 bases align to TRBD2. The ends lost 7 bases at V and 9 bases at J; junction bases unmatched: 9. The CDR3 loop spans 15 amino acids. From germline, CDR1 is MNHEY and CDR2 SVGAGI. The CDR3 spells CASTQRTSGRSEQFF. DNA of the CDR3: TGTGCCAGCACCCAGCGGACTAGCGGGAGAAGTGAGCAGTTCTTC.

This sequence joins TRBV12-5 and TRBJ2-7; 8 bases align to TRBD1. V lost 7 bases and J lost 2; bases outside the gene matches: 7. Germline values: CDR1 LGHNT, CDR2 FRNRAP. The length of the CDR3 is 14 residues. In nucleotides, the CDR3 is TGTGCTAGTGCCAAGGACAGGGTACCCTACGAGCAGTACTTC. It is translated as CASAKDRVPYEQYF.

V and J are TRBV2 and TRBJ2-7; D perhaps matches TRBD2 (6 bases). The germline gives CDR1 SNHLY, CDR2 FYNNEI. The CDR3 has 15 residues. Deletions cut 1 base from V and 3 bases from J, with 13 bases between. This CDR3 is CASSEVRGKGYEQYF. The CDR3, as DNA: TGTGCCAGCAGTGAAGTACGGGGGAAAGGCTACGAGCAGTACTTC.

The chain recombines TRBV19 with TRBJ2-4, with 7 bases matching TRBD2. This CDR3 is 14 amino acids long. Germline assignment: CDR1 LNHDA and CDR2 SQIVND (reference sequence). V lost 4 bases and J lost 7; bases outside the gene matches: 7. The CDR3 coding sequence is TGTGCCAGTAGTACTTGGGGGGGAGGGAACATTCAGTACTTC. Translated: CASSTWGGGNIQYF.

The chain combines TRBV5-1 with TRBJ1-5; a weak D match, TRBD1 (5 bases). Germline V lookup: CDR1 SGHRS, CDR2 YFSETQ. This CDR3 has 15 residues. Trimming removed 1 base at V and 3 bases at J, with 11 bases between. The CDR3 here is CASSLLGRVNQPQHF. DNA for the CDR3: TGCGCCAGCAGCTTGCTGGGCAGGGTCAATCAGCCCCAGCATTTT.

This clone showed up just a few times. V is TRBV11-2 and J is TRBJ2-3, with TRBD2 identical over 8 bases. CDR1 is SGHAT and CDR2 is FQNNGV in the germline V gene. The CDR3 is 12 residues long. The J segment lost 11 bases and the V segment lost 5 bases, leaving 6 bases of the junction unmatched. Written as DNA, the CDR3 is TGTGCCAGCAGCCCGACTAGCGCCAAGCAGTATTTT. Protein sequence: CASSPTSAKQYF.

The CDR3 reads CASSQLSYGTEAFF. The CDR3 region has the DNA TGTGCCAGCAGCCAACTTAGTTATGGCACTGAAGCTTTCTTT. The rearrangement joins TRBV7-3 to TRBJ1-1, with D unclear. The CDR3 runs 14 residues. The germline V gene encodes CDR1 SGHTA and CDR2 FQGTGA. Trimming pared 5 bases from V and 4 bases from J, leaving 14 bases between.

The chain combines TRBV5-5 with TRBJ1-2; maybe TRBD1 (6 bases). V was shortened by 0 bases and J by 4 bases, with 13 bases between the two germline ends. Germline-derived CDR1 and CDR2 are SGHKS and YYEKEE (reference sequence). The CDR3 sequence is 15 residues long. The CDR3 DNA reads as TGTGCCAGCAGCTTGGGGCTACAGGGTGCCTATGGCTACACCTTC. Protein product: CASSLGLQGAYGYTF.